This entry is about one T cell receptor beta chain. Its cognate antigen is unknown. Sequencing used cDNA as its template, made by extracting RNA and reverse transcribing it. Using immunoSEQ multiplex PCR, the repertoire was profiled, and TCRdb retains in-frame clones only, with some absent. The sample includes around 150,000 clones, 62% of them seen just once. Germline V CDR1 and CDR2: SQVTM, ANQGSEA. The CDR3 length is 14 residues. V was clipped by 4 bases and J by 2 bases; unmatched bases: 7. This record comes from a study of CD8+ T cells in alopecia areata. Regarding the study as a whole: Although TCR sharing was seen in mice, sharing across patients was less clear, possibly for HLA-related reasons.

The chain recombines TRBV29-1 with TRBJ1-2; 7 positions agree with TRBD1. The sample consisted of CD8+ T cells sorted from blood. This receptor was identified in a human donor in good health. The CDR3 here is CSVVMQGENYGYTF. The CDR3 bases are TGCAGCGTTGTAATGCAGGGGGAAAACTATGGCTACACCTTC.